The sequence of this T cell receptor (beta chain) was determined in a study of CD8 T cells in ankylosing spondylitis. Study-wide results and limits: Significant enrichment of disease-linked clones was reportedly seen in matched ankylosing spondylitis synovial fluid. Clones linked to the disease showed a CD8+ phenotype. They occurred at relatively low frequencies in peripheral blood. Characteristic, it appeared, of ankylosing spondylitis blood was a TCR beta motif of about eight highly homologous variants.

Making use of molecular barcodes, quantitative 5'-RACE generated TCR beta libraries. One entry per CDR3 protein results from TCRdb running MiXCR on the 5' RACE reads. The profile shows a few hundred thousand distinct CDR3 sequences, roughly an eighth of them singletons. Per germline, CDR1 KGHDR and CDR2 SFDVKD. The CDR3 sequence is 16 residues long. The J segment lost 4 bases and the V segment lost 3 bases, leaving 5 bases of the junction unmatched. The sample holds a few counts of this clonotype. Its antigen is currently unknown. The clonotype originates from a male donor with ankylosing spondylitis. The V call is TRBV24-1, the J call TRBJ2-1, with 10 positions matching TRBD2. Sequencing was performed on blood, either unsorted or a sorted T cell fraction (not recorded which). The CDR3 region has the DNA TGTGCCACCAGTGATCCTACTAGCGGGACATACAATGAGCAGTTCTTC. As protein: CATSDPTSGTYNEQFF.